The rows below give T cell receptor beta chains drawn from one sample of a study of radiotherapy plus CTLA-4 blockade in lung cancer. Only in-frame clones appear in the TCRdb table, and some are missing; sequencing was by immunoSEQ multiplex PCR. The sample lists tens of thousands of clones; 75% to 90% were seen once. The source was peripheral blood, collected from a patient treated with radiotherapy plus ipilimumab. The receptors here all came from a human donor with non-small cell lung cancer who had a partial response to radiotherapy plus ipilimumab. Each CDR3 is given with its conserved first and last residue. The order of the fields is V gene, J gene, D gene, clone size, CDR3 protein, CDR3 DNA. The D gene is left open where the match is weak. Only part of the rows carry a size: once, few, many, or a class if the clone is expanded.

TRBV9	TRBJ1-1	.	.	CASSIAGETEAFF	TGTGCCAGCAGCATAGCAGGGGAGACTGAAGCTTTCTTT
TRBV7-3	TRBJ2-2	TRBD2	.	CASSLFPGGPYTGELFF	TGTGCCAGCAGCTTATTTCCGGGAGGGCCGTACACCGGGGAGCTGTTTTTT
TRBV5-1	TRBJ2-2	.	.	CASRAGQPGDGELFF	TGCGCCAGCCGGGCGGGACAGCCGGGGGACGGGGAGCTGTTTTTT
TRBV6-6	TRBJ2-2	.	few	CASSNYPGADTGELFF	TGTGCCAGCAGTAATTACCCAGGGGCCGACACCGGGGAGCTGTTTTTT
TRBV5-1	TRBJ1-6	.	once	CASSLVRIDNSPLHF	TGCGCCAGCAGCTTGGTCAGGATTGATAATTCACCCCTCCACTTT
TRBV5-1	TRBJ2-1	.	.	CASSWLGPVNEQFF	TGCGCCAGCAGCTGGCTGGGGCCAGTTAATGAGCAGTTCTTC
TRBV29-1	TRBJ2-7	.	.	CSVDDGQSYEQYF	TGCAGCGTTGACGACGGACAGAGCTACGAGCAGTACTTC
TRBV11-2	TRBJ2-3	.	.	CASSLGRFSTDTQYF	TGTGCCAGCAGCTTAGGGCGGTTTAGCACAGATACGCAGTATTTT
TRBV30	TRBJ1-5	.	few	CAWSWGGSKNQPQHF	TGTGCCTGGAGTTGGGGGGGAAGCAAAAATCAGCCCCAGCATTTT
TRBV7-9	TRBJ1-1	.	.	CASSSRGGNTEAFF	TGTGCCAGCAGCTCCCGGGGGGGGAACACTGAAGCTTTCTTT
TRBV9	TRBJ1-1	.	.	CASSPPNGGKNTEAFF	TGTGCCAGCAGCCCGCCCAACGGGGGAAAGAACACTGAAGCTTTCTTT
TRBV28	TRBJ2-3	TRBD2	.	CASSLSSISGSPEDTQYF	TGTGCCAGCAGTTTATCCTCAATAAGCGGGAGCCCGGAGGATACGCAGTATTTT
TRBV9	TRBJ1-5	.	.	CASSVDSYSNQPQHF	TGTGCCAGCAGCGTAGATAGTTATAGCAATCAGCCCCAGCATTTT
TRBV5-1	TRBJ2-7	.	few	CASSLDLSSYEQYF	TGCGCCAGCAGCTTGGACCTGAGCTCCTACGAGCAGTACTTC
TRBV28	TRBJ2-3	.	.	CASSLFGRGGSTDTQYF	TGTGCCAGCAGTTTATTCGGGCGAGGCGGGAGCACAGATACGCAGTATTTT
TRBV4-1	TRBJ2-2	.	.	CASSQASGGANTGELFF	TGCGCCAGCAGCCAAGCCTCTGGCGGCGCGAACACCGGGGAGCTGTTTTTT
TRBV7-9	TRBJ1-1	.	.	CASSSQGGFTEAFF	TGTGCCAGCAGCTCGCAAGGGGGATTCACTGAAGCTTTCTTT